One sample yielded the 8 T cell receptor beta chains listed below, sequenced in a study of shared clonotypes between healthy human individuals. The protocol was immunoSEQ multiplex PCR, while the TCRdb copy is restricted to in-frame clones and leaves out a portion. This table holds about 1 million clones, under 80% found once. The sample taken for sequencing was memory CD4+ T cells sorted from blood. The sample's subset: CD45RA-negative fraction. The origin of the receptors is a man aged 18 to 29 in good health.

The chain has TRBV5-1 and TRBJ2-3; 7 nucleotides align to TRBD2. Looked up from germline, CDR1 is SGHRS and CDR2 is YFSETQ. The CDR3 covers 15 residues. V lost 2 bases and J lost 2; bases outside the gene matches: 5. The DNA of the CDR3 is TGCGCCAGCAGCTTCAGCGGGACCCTCACAGATACGCAGTATTTT. It translates to CASSFSGTLTDTQYF.

CDR3 bases: TGTGCCAGCAGACTAGCGGGAGTAGCTTACGAGCAGTACTTC. As protein: CASRLAGVAYEQYF. The chain employs TRBV2 and TRBJ2-7; TRBD2 matches 11 bases. The length of the CDR3 is 14 residues. V gave up 6 bases and J gave up 4 bases; unmatched junction bases: 5. CDR1 SNHLY and CDR2 FYNNEI come from the germline V gene.

This clone was seen many times. The CDR3 is CASTQGQGKDTQYF. In DNA form, the CDR3 reads TGTGCCAGCACTCAGGGGCAGGGAAAAGATACGCAGTATTTT. The chain is built from TRBV7-9 and TRBJ2-3; a weak D match, TRBD1 (6 bases). CDR3 length: 14 residues. In germline, CDR1 is SEHNR, CDR2 FQNEAQ (reference sequence). V was cut by 7 bases and J by 5 bases, with 16 bases left in between.

J is TRBJ2-7 and V is TRBV29-1, with 9 bases that match TRBD1. The CDR3 is 15 residues long. Trimming cost V 2 bases and J 2 bases; bases outside gene matches: 7. CDR1 is SQVTM and CDR2 is ANQGSEA in the germline V gene. CDR3 in amino acids: CSVEWGDRAAYEQYF. The CDR3 DNA follows: TGCAGCGTTGAATGGGGGGACAGGGCGGCCTACGAGCAGTACTTC.

The chain employs TRBV14 and TRBJ1-4; D is unclear. This CDR3 spans 14 amino acids. The V end lost 4 bases, the J end lost 5 bases, and 11 bases lay between the germline ends. CDR1 is SGHDN and CDR2 is FVKESK in the germline V gene. The CDR3 coding sequence is TGTGCCAGCAGCCCACAGCTGACCAATGAAAAACTGTTTTTT. Protein: CASSPQLTNEKLFF.

V usage is TRBV19 and J usage is TRBJ2-5; 8 bases map to TRBD2. The CDR3 covers 15 residues. Per germline, CDR1 LNHDA and CDR2 SQIVND (reference sequence). The J segment lost 2 bases and the V segment lost 1 base, leaving 3 bases of the junction unmatched. In DNA form, the CDR3 reads TGTGCCAGTAGTATAGTTGCTAGCGGGCAAGAGACCCAGTACTTC. Amino acids: CASSIVASGQETQYF.

The chain has TRBV6-5 and TRBJ1-2, with D unresolved. Germline loops: CDR1 MNHEY, CDR2 SVGAGI. The V end lost 8 bases, the J end lost 2 bases, and 15 bases lay between the germline ends. The CDR3 has 14 residues. DNA of the CDR3: TGTGCCAGCGGCGGGCCACTAACGAACTATGGCTACACCTTC. This encodes CASGGPLTNYGYTF.

The V gene is TRBV5-1, the J gene TRBJ2-7; 12 bases agree with TRBD1. V gave up 2 bases and J gave up 5 bases; unmatched junction bases: 5. The CDR3 contains 15 residues. The germline CDR1 and CDR2 sequences are SGHRS and YFSETQ. CDR3 region: CASSFGTGGRHEQYF. CDR3 DNA sequence: TGCGCCAGCAGCTTCGGGACAGGGGGCCGACACGAGCAGTACTTC.